This T cell receptor (beta chain) was identified during a study of blood T cell repertoires in COVID-19. Measured with immunoSEQ multiplex PCR; TCRdb has only the in-frame clones, and not every one. The top ten clones hold approximately 1.8% of a sample with some 130,000 clones, over 80% of them seen once. The V gene's germline CDR1 is MDHEN and CDR2 SYDVKM. The CDR3 extends over 16 amino acids. The V and J ends lost 4 bases and 1 base, in that order; junction bases with no gene match: 5. The sample taken for sequencing was peripheral blood. The clonotype comes from a man aged 65-85 years with acute or convalescent COVID-19. The rearrangement links TRBV28 to TRBJ2-2; 8 bases are shared with TRBD1. CDR3 sequence (DNA): TGTGCCAGCAGTTCAGCCGGGACAGGGAACACCGGGGAGCTGTTTTTT. This encodes CASSSAGTGNTGELFF.